Shown below are 6 T cell receptor beta chains from a single sample sequenced in a study of blood T cell repertoires in COVID-19 (dated by TCRdb to 2019 to 2021). Receptor amplification or capture employed the immunoSEQ multiplex PCR assay. The immuneACCESS repertoire file appears here via TCRdb, limited to in-frame rearrangements. These files lack a portion of the clones; in checked studies, under half of the deficit traces to unresolved V genes, and the cause of the others is not known. For this sample the table gives a few hundred thousand clones, of which about 85% were detected only once. The top ten constitute under 3% of the sample. Input material: PBMCs or T cells enriched from blood (not recorded which). These receptors were collected from a woman aged 45-59 years who had recovered from COVID-19.

The rearrangement links TRBV7-6 to TRBJ2-3; no clear D gene. With 1 base removed from V and 2 bases from J, the gap between germline ends came to 13 bases. Germline V CDR1 and CDR2: SGHVS, FNYEAQ. There are 16 residues in the CDR3. CDR3 residues: CASSLGSIVITDTQYF. DNA of the CDR3: TGTGCCAGCAGCTTAGGGAGCATCGTGATCACAGATACGCAGTATTTT.

This chain uses TRBV9 with TRBJ2-3; 12 bases line up with TRBD2. V was clipped by 0 bases and J by 4 bases; unmatched bases: 3. The CDR3 loop spans 16 amino acids. CDR1 and CDR2 from the germline V gene are SGDLS and YYNGEE. CDR3 bases: TGTGCCAGCAGCGTAGGGCTAGCGGGAGGGTCAGATACGCAGTATTTT. Its translation: CASSVGLAGGSDTQYF. Full variable domain (rest looked up from reference TRBV9 and TRBJ2-3): DSGVTQTPKHLITATGQRVTLRCSPRSGDLSVYWYQQSLDQGLQFLIQYYNGEERAKGNILERFSAQQFPDLHSELNLSSLELGDSALYFCASSVGLAGGSDTQYFGPGTRLTVL.

The chain employs TRBV19 and TRBJ1-4; possible D gene TRBD1, 6 bases. The germline V and J ends were trimmed by 5 bases and 8 bases, with 21 bases remaining between them. The CDR3 is 16 amino acids. CDR1 is LNHDA, CDR2 SQIVND, per germline (reference sequence). This chain's CDR3 is CASSVAHRARYEKLFF. CDR3 nucleotides: TGTGCCAGTAGTGTAGCCCACAGGGCGAGGTACGAAAAACTGTTTTTT. Complete variable domain (other parts from reference TRBV19 and TRBJ1-4): DGGITQSPKYLFRKEGQNVTLSCEQNLNHDAMYWYRQDPGQGLRLIYYSQIVNDFQKGDIAEGYSVSREKKESFPLTVTSAQKNPTAFYLCASSVAHRARYEKLFFGSGTQLSVL.

V gene TRBV19 combines with J gene TRBJ2-5, with 7 bases identical to TRBD1. The CDR3 is 16 amino acids. Germline V lookup: CDR1 LNHDA, CDR2 SQIVND (reference sequence). V was clipped by 1 base and J by 1 base; unmatched bases: 6. CDR3 nucleotide sequence: TGTGCCAGTAGTATAGCAGCGACAGGGTCCCAAGAGACCCAGTACTTC. As protein: CASSIAATGSQETQYF.

This sequence joins TRBV7-2 and TRBJ2-1, with 8 bases fitting TRBD2. Germline trimming cut 1 base from V and 5 bases from J; bases unmatched to any gene: 10. The CDR3 has 17 residues. Germline assignment: CDR1 SGHTA and CDR2 FQGNSA. In nucleotides, the CDR3 is TGTGCCAGCAGCTTAGGTTTATCTAGCGGGCCTCACAATGAGCAGTTCTTC. Amino acid sequence: CASSLGLSSGPHNEQFF.

The gene calls are TRBV6-1 and TRBJ1-2; 9 bases map to TRBD1. The trim removed 3 bases at V and 8 bases at J, leaving 13 bases unmatched. CDR3 size: 16 residues. CDR1 is MNHNS and CDR2 is SASEGT in the germline V gene. The CDR3 reads CASSESRGTGIQGYTF. CDR3 in DNA: TGTGCCAGCAGTGAGAGTCGTGGGACAGGGATCCAGGGCTACACCTTC.